The next 8 T cell receptor beta chains were all read from a single sample in a study of early T cells in non-severe SARS-CoV-2 infection. Via MiXCR, TCRdb re-called the 5' RACE reads, giving one row per CDR3 protein. The table records approximately 70,000 distinct CDR3 sequences, about 9.5% of them present only once. Material: whole blood, obtained at baseline. Receptors originate from an adult who was a healthcare worker with PCR-confirmed SARS-CoV-2 infection or an uninfected control (not recorded which).

The V gene is TRBV5-1, the J gene TRBJ2-3; TRBD2 might be the D (5 bases). V was trimmed by 4 bases and J by 0 bases, leaving 15 bases between them. The CDR3 contains 16 residues. The germline CDR1 and CDR2 sequences are SGHRS and YFSETQ. The CDR3 loop is CASSPLLRASTDTQYF. CDR3 DNA: TGCGCCAGCAGCCCCCTTTTGCGGGCAAGCACAGATACGCAGTATTTT.

This clonotype was seen repeatedly, ten times or more. This chain uses TRBV29-1 with TRBJ1-3, with D uncertain. Trimming took 8 bases from V and 0 from J, leaving 11 bases between them. Per the germline V gene, CDR1 is SQVTM and CDR2 is ANQGSEA. This CDR3 is built from 13 residues. DNA for the CDR3: TGCAGCCCGAGACCGGACTCTGGAAACACCATATATTTT. Protein product: CSPRPDSGNTIYF.

The chain uses TRBV6-2 or TRBV6-3 and TRBJ2-1, with 8 bases matching TRBD2. Germline V lookup: CDR1 MNHEY, CDR2 SVGEGT. With 6 bases clipped from V and 8 bases from J, the junction kept 15 bases outside the gene matches. The CDR3 sequence is 16 residues long. DNA for the CDR3: TGTGCCAGCAGCCCCCGGTGGAGCGGGGGTTACGATGAGCAGTTCTTC. It is translated as CASSPRWSGGYDEQFF.

In this sample, this clonotype turned up many times. The chain combines TRBV2 with TRBJ1-4, with D possibly matching TRBD1 (6 bases). The CDR3 contains 14 residues. Germline V CDR1 and CDR2: SNHLY, FYNNEI. Trimming cost V 6 bases and J 8 bases, with 16 bases left between them. Written as DNA, the CDR3 is TGTGCCAGCAGGAACAGGGTAGGAGACGAAAAACTGTTTTTT. Encoded protein: CASRNRVGDEKLFF.

This clonotype was recorded many times. The CDR3 DNA is TGCAGTGCTCCGGACGCAACCGGGGAGCTGTTTTTT. Its protein product is CSAPDATGELFF. The J gene is TRBJ2-2, the V gene TRBV20-1; D remains unclear. This CDR3 has 12 amino acids. V lost 5 bases and J 5 bases, leaving 9 bases between the germline ends. Per the germline V gene, CDR1 is DFQATT and CDR2 is SNEGSKA (reference sequence).

J is TRBJ1-2 and V is TRBV6-5; the D gene is possibly TRBD1 (6 bases). Per germline, CDR1 MNHEY and CDR2 SVGAGI. There are 14 residues in the CDR3. Trimming removed 5 bases at V and 6 bases at J, with 16 bases between. The CDR3 DNA is TGTGCCAGCAGTACCCTGTGGGGGCTCGATGGCTACACCTTC. Translated, it gives CASSTLWGLDGYTF.

The rearrangement joins TRBV19 to TRBJ2-7; 7 positions match TRBD1. The CDR3 length is 12 residues. The trim removed 8 bases at V and 3 bases at J, leaving 4 bases unmatched. Germline values: CDR1 LNHDA, CDR2 SQIVND (reference sequence). Here the CDR3 DNA reads TGTGCCAGTTCGGCAGGGGGCTACGAGCAGTACTTC. Amino acid sequence: CASSAGGYEQYF.

At least ten counts were recorded for this clonotype. This rearrangement joins TRBV20-1 to TRBJ1-6; D is possibly TRBD1 (5 bases). The CDR3 sequence is 15 residues long. V was pared by 2 bases and J by 11 bases, with 19 bases between. Germline CDR1 is DFQATT and CDR2 is SNEGSKA (reference sequence). The CDR3 region is CSARRQQEAGAPLHF. CDR3 in DNA: TGCAGTGCTAGAAGACAGCAGGAGGCTGGGGCACCCCTCCACTTT.